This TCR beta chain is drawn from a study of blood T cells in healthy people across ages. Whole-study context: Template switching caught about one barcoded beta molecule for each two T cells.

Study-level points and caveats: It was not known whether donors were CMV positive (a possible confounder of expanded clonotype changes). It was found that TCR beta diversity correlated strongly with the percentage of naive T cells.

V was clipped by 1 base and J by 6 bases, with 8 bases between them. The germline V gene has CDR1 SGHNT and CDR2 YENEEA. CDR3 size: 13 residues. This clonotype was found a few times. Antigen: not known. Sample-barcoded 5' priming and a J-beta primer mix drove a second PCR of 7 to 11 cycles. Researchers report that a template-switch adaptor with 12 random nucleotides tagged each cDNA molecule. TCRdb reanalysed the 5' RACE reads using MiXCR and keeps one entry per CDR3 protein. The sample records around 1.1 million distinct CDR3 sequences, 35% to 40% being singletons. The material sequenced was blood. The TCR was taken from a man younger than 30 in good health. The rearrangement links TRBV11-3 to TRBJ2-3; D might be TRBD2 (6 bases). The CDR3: CASSLVAEDTQYF. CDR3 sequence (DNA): TGTGCCAGCAGCTTAGTAGCGGAGGATACGCAGTATTTT.